Below are 5 T cell receptor beta chains sequenced from a single sample in a study of CD8 T cells in ankylosing spondylitis. A single record per CDR3 protein comes from TCRdb applying MiXCR to the 5' RACE reads. The data contain about 260,000 distinct CDR3 sequences, roughly 25% of them singletons. The sample was blood, either unsorted or a sorted T cell fraction (not recorded which). The receptors were sampled from a male donor with ankylosing spondylitis or in good health (not recorded which).

The chain couples TRBV12-3 or TRBV12-4 to TRBJ2-2; D ambiguous. The V and J ends lost 5 bases and 5 bases respectively, with 9 bases between them. The CDR3 contains 13 residues. CDR3 nucleotides: TGTGCCAGCAGTGAAATGATGACCGGGGAGCTGTTTTTT. Translated, it gives CASSEMMTGELFF.

There are a few counts of this clonotype. This sequence joins TRBV10-3 and TRBJ2-3; D is ambiguous. The CDR3 runs to 11 residues. Germline lookup yields CDR1 ENHRY and CDR2 SYGVKD. V was clipped by 10 bases and J by 3 bases, with 8 bases between them. The CDR3 reads CATLLTDTQYF. CDR3 DNA sequence: TGTGCCACGCTACTAACAGATACGCAGTATTTT.

This clonotype occurred many times. The CDR3, as DNA: TGCAGTGCTAGAGATTTCAGCGGGGGAGGACTGGAGACCCAGTACTTC. Its translation is CSARDFSGGGLETQYF. This chain connects TRBV20-1 to TRBJ2-5; TRBD2 matches at 8 bases. Per the germline V gene, CDR1 is DFQATT and CDR2 is SNEGSKA (reference sequence). The CDR3 runs to 16 residues. Losses at the gene ends were 0 bases for V and 5 bases for J; bases not matched to a gene: 11.

The rearrangement joins TRBV5-6 to TRBJ2-7, with D possibly TRBD1 on 5 matching bases. The V gene's germline CDR1 is SGHDT and CDR2 YYEEEE. V was pared by 5 bases and J by 3 bases, with 18 bases between. The CDR3 has 15 residues. The CDR3 sequence is CASSGRGWGYYEQYF. CDR3 nucleotide sequence: TGTGCCAGCAGTGGAAGGGGATGGGGTTACTACGAGCAGTACTTC. The variable domain in full, with the rest retrieved from reference TRBV5-6 and TRBJ2-7, is DAGVTQSPTHLIKTRGQQVTLRCSPKSGHDTVSWYQQALGQGPQFIFQYYEEEERQRGNFPDRFSGHQFPNYSSELNVNALLLGDSALYLCASSGRGWGYYEQYFGPGTRLTVT.

V is TRBV29-1 and J is TRBJ2-3; 12 bases agree with TRBD2. Trimming cost V 8 bases and J 3 bases; bases outside gene matches: 9. This CDR3 is built from 15 residues. The germline gives CDR1 SQVTM, CDR2 ANQGSEA. The CDR3 loop reads CSSDGLAGSTDTQYF. CDR3 sequence (DNA): TGCAGCTCCGATGGACTAGCGGGGAGTACAGATACGCAGTATTTT.